These 21 T cell receptor beta chains were all obtained from the same sample, sequenced in a study of shared clonotypes between healthy human individuals. Profiling relied on immunoSEQ multiplex PCR, and the TCRdb table lists in-frame clones only, not all of them. The table records around 530,000 clones, about 80% of them present only once. Sequenced material: PBMCs. The receptor source for this set is a woman aged 40 to 49 in good health. Some clones in this sample may be carry-over from other donors' samples.

The V call is TRBV7-2, the J call TRBJ2-5; 7 bases fit TRBD1. The J call could be wrong; TRBJ2-7 is a better fit for the DNA end. This CDR3 comprises 14 residues. CDR1 is SGHTA and CDR2 is FQGNSA in the germline V gene. The CDR3 DNA reads TGTGCCAGCAGCAAGGCCGGGACAGACTACGAGCAGTACTTC. Residues: CASSKAGTDYEQYF.

As concerns this clone: Its ends do not fully match the called genes, so a read error is possible. In the same sample, other DNA sequences code for this CDR3. The V call is TRBV6-1, the J call TRBJ1-1; D not resolved. The CDR3 has 13 amino acids. Per the germline V gene, CDR1 is MNHNS and CDR2 is SASEGT. CDR3 nucleotides: TGTGCCAGCAGGGCTTCCGGTAGCACTGAGGCTTTCTTT. This gives the protein CASRASGSTEAFF.

This chain joins TRBV7-2 and TRBJ2-7; TRBD2 matches 8 bases. J was trimmed by 0 bases and V by 2 bases; bases with no gene match: 12. Germline V gives CDR1 SGHTA, CDR2 FQGNSA. The CDR3 consists of 18 residues. CDR3 nucleotides: TGTGCCAGCAGCTTAAGGGTATCCGCGGGAGGTCGCTCCTACGAGCAGTACTTC. Its protein product is CASSLRVSAGGRSYEQYF.

This clone was observed a handful of times. This sample includes further DNA sequences coding for the same CDR3. The CDR3 DNA is TGCAGCGGGGGGACCAACTATGGCTACACCTTC. Translating it yields CSGGTNYGYTF. The chain employs TRBV29-1 and TRBJ1-2, with D perhaps TRBD1 (5 bases). V was pared by 7 bases and J by 2 bases, with 8 bases between. The CDR3 covers 11 residues. The germline V gene encodes CDR1 SQVTM and CDR2 ANQGSEA.

CDR3 DNA: TGTGCCAGCAGCCAAGAGGGTGCTGGGGGGGAGACCCAGTACTTC. Its translation: CASSQEGAGGETQYF. This chain links TRBV4-2 with TRBJ2-5, with D perhaps TRBD2 (6 bases). The CDR3 length is 15 residues. Trimming took 0 bases from V and 5 from J, leaving 13 bases between them. CDR1 is LGHNA, CDR2 YNFKEQ, per germline.

The CDR3 sequence is CASTPGRRANTGELFF. The CDR3 nucleotides are TGTGCCAGCACCCCGGGACGACGCGCGAACACCGGGGAGCTGTTTTTT. The gene calls are TRBV6-6 and TRBJ2-2; D might be TRBD1 or TRBD2, each matching 5 bases. The CDR3 has 16 residues. Germline V CDR1 and CDR2: MNHNY, SVGAGI (reference sequence). Trimming pared 7 bases from V and 0 bases from J, leaving 15 bases between.

V is TRBV6-6 and J is TRBJ1-6; 7 positions agree with TRBD1. V lost 5 bases, J lost 8 bases, and 6 bases stayed unmatched. Germline values: CDR1 MNHNY, CDR2 SVGAGI (reference sequence). This CDR3 has 14 amino acids. The chain's CDR3 is CASSKQGRDSPLHF. The CDR3 coding sequence is TGTGCCAGCAGTAAACAGGGGCGGGATTCACCCCTCCACTTT.

This clone was picked up many times. Other nucleotide sequences in the sample specify the same CDR3. In DNA form, the CDR3 reads TGTGCCTGGAGTATAGTAGCGGGGGACGGTGGGGAGCTGTTTTTT. It codes for CAWSIVAGDGGELFF. The chain combines TRBV30 with TRBJ2-2; 9 bases are shared with TRBD2. CDR1 and CDR2 (germline): GTSNPN, SVGIG (reference sequence). Trimming took 2 bases from V and 8 from J; bases not matched to a gene: 9. This CDR3 has 15 residues.

This sequence joins TRBV5-1 and TRBJ2-7; D is undetermined. Between the trimmed V and J ends, which lost 0 bases and 1 base, there was a span of 5 bases. The germline CDR1 and CDR2 sequences are SGHRS and YFSETQ. The CDR3 covers 13 residues. The CDR3 bases are TGCGCCAGCAGCTTGGACTTTTCCTACGAGCAGTACTTC. Translation: CASSLDFSYEQYF.

V is TRBV2 and J is TRBJ2-5; the D gene could be TRBD1 or TRBD2 (6 bases each). Trimming stripped 0 bases from V and 5 bases from J, with 16 bases between. The V gene's germline CDR1 is SNHLY and CDR2 FYNNEI. The CDR3 has 16 amino acids. The CDR3 loop is CASSEARLGGRETQYF. The CDR3 DNA sequence: TGTGCCAGCAGTGAAGCGCGGTTGGGGGGCAGGGAGACCCAGTACTTC.

This chain joins TRBV29-1 and TRBJ2-2; D may be TRBD2 (6 bases). Germline assignment: CDR1 SQVTM and CDR2 ANQGSEA. The CDR3 is made up of 14 amino acids. V lost 4 bases and J lost 0, with 9 bases in between. The CDR3 region has the DNA TGCAGCGTTGGGGGCGGGGCGAACACCGGGGAGCTGTTTTTT. As protein: CSVGGGANTGELFF.

The V and J genes are TRBV15 and TRBJ2-1; TRBD2 agrees at 7 bases. CDR3 length: 16 amino acids. The germline gives CDR1 LNHNV, CDR2 YYDKDF (reference sequence). Trimming took 5 bases from V and 0 from J; bases not matched to a gene: 7. The CDR3 coding sequence is TGTGCCACCAGCGCGGGGGAGGGGAGCTCCTACAATGAGCAGTTCTTC. Its translation: CATSAGEGSSYNEQFF.

This CDR3 is CASRLTGDQPQHF. The CDR3 DNA follows: TGTGCCAGCAGACTGACAGGGGATCAGCCCCAGCATTTT. The chain recombines TRBV6-6 with TRBJ1-5; 8 nucleotides match TRBD1. Trimming at V came to 6 bases and at J to 5 bases, leaving 3 bases not matched to a gene. The CDR3 runs to 13 residues. Germline loops: CDR1 MNHNY, CDR2 SVGAGI (reference sequence).

This chain uses TRBV27 with TRBJ1-4; 7 bases map to TRBD1. The length of the CDR3 is 13 residues. Trimming at V came to 6 bases and at J to 6 bases, leaving 4 bases not matched to a gene. Germline loops: CDR1 MNHEY, CDR2 SMNVEV (reference sequence). CDR3: CASRRQGDEKLFF. CDR3 nucleotide sequence: TGTGCCAGCAGGCGACAGGGAGATGAAAAACTGTTTTTT.

Points on this clone: A single base separates this from a much larger clone, so it may be a read error. The chain carries TRBV4-3 and TRBJ1-3; D unresolved. The germline V gene encodes CDR1 LGHNA and CDR2 YSLEER. The CDR3 contains 14 residues. V lost 4 bases and J 8 bases, leaving 15 bases between the germline ends. In DNA, the CDR3 is TGCGCCAGCAGCCCCCCGACCCAGAGGGACACCATATATTTT. The encoded protein is CASSPPTQRDTIYF.

For this clone: Possible read error: a much larger clone is one base away. The same CDR3 is also encoded by other DNA sequences in this sample. The chain links TRBV25-1 to TRBJ1-1; D might be TRBD1 (6 bases). This CDR3 spans 15 amino acids. Per the germline V gene, CDR1 is MGHDK and CDR2 is SYGVNS. The CDR3 loop is CASRPRGGTNTEAFF. The CDR3 DNA is TGTGCCAGCAGGCCAAGAGGGGGGACGAACACTGAAGCCTTCTTT.

This chain links TRBV28 with TRBJ1-2; no firm D call. The germline CDR1 and CDR2 sequences are MDHEN and SYDVKM. Trimming left V 3 bases short and J 7 bases short, with 12 bases between. The CDR3 contains 13 residues. CDR3 protein: CASSFEAGSGYTF. In DNA, the CDR3 is TGTGCCAGCAGTTTTGAGGCAGGCTCTGGCTACACCTTC.

The V gene is TRBV18, the J gene TRBJ2-1; TRBD2 agrees at 7 bases. The V gene's germline CDR1 is KGHSH and CDR2 LQKENI. The CDR3 totals 15 residues. Trimming cost V 3 bases and J 3 bases; bases outside gene matches: 5. The CDR3 loop reads CASSPPASGYNEQFF. The DNA for the CDR3 is TGTGCCAGCTCACCCCCGGCTAGCGGCTACAATGAGCAGTTCTTC.

The rearrangement uses TRBV4-1 and TRBJ2-3, with D unresolved. Germline CDR1 is MGHRA and CDR2 is YSYEKL. V shed 8 bases and J shed 6 bases, with 18 bases lying between them. This CDR3 is built from 14 residues. The CDR3 nucleotides are TGCGCCAGCGCTCAAGGCCACACTTCGGATACGCAGTATTTT. It translates to CASAQGHTSDTQYF.

J is TRBJ2-7 and V is TRBV6-6; 7 bases map to TRBD2. The CDR3 is 12 residues long. V lost 2 bases to trimming and J lost 11 bases; unmatched junction nucleotides: 6. Germline V gives CDR1 MNHNY, CDR2 SVGAGI (reference sequence). In nucleotides, the CDR3 is TGTGCCAGCAGTTACGAAGGGGAGGGCGAGTACTTC. This translates into CASSYEGEGEYF.

This sequence joins TRBV6-5 and TRBJ1-1, with 7 bases that match TRBD1. Germline lookup yields CDR1 MNHEY and CDR2 SVGAGI. CDR3 length: 12 amino acids. V shed 5 bases and J 11 bases; nucleotides not matched to a gene: 8. The CDR3 DNA sequence: TGTGCCAGCAGTAAAGGGGGCAGCAAGGCTTTCTTT. Protein sequence: CASSKGGSKAFF.